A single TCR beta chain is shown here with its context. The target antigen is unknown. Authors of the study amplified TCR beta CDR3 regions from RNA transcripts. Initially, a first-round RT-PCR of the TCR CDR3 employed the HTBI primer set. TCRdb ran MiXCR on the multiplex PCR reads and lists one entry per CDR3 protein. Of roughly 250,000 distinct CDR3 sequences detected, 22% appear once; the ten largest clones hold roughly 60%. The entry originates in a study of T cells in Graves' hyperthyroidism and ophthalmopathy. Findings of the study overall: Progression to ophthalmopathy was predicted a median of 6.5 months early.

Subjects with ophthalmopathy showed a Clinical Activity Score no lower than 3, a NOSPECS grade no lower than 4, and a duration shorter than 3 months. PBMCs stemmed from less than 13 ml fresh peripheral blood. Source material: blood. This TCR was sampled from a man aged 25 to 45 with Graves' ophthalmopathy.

The CDR3 is CASSQGIDQPQHF. In DNA form, the CDR3 reads TGCGCCAGCAGCCAAGGAATAGATCAGCCCCAGCATTTT. This rearrangement joins TRBV4-1 to TRBJ1-5; D unresolved. Germline-derived CDR1 and CDR2 are MGHRA and YSYEKL. Deletions cut 1 base from V and 5 bases from J, with 6 bases between. The CDR3 is 13 residues long.